These 11 T cell receptor beta chains share one sample of origin, sequenced in a study of cytomegalovirus exposure and HLA in healthy donors. Use of 60 Vbeta and 13 Jbeta primers characterized the PCR. Profiled with immunoSEQ multiplex PCR; TCRdb holds only in-frame clones, not every one. This table has more than 200,000 clones, around 80% appearing once. The specimen was PBMCs. Receptors were obtained from a man aged 40-55 years in good health and CMV-seropositive.

This clone came up once. This sequence joins TRBV29-1 and TRBJ1-1; 11 nucleotides align to TRBD1. The germline V gene encodes CDR1 SQVTM and CDR2 ANQGSEA. V gave up 7 bases and J gave up 11 bases; unmatched junction bases: 12. The CDR3 has 13 amino acids. The CDR3 protein is CSAPTRDRGRAFF. The CDR3 nucleotides are TGCAGCGCCCCGACCCGGGACAGGGGGAGGGCTTTCTTT.

This clone was seen only a few times. V and J are TRBV19 and TRBJ1-1; no definite D call. Germline CDR1 and CDR2: LNHDA and SQIVND (reference sequence). V shed 7 bases and J shed 8 bases, with 23 bases lying between them. The CDR3 contains 15 residues. The CDR3 reads CASNLREAFFSEAFF. The CDR3 bases are TGTGCCAGTAATCTGCGAGAGGCTTTTTTCTCCGAAGCTTTCTTT.

The chain employs TRBV10-3 and TRBJ2-7; D ambiguous. Per germline, CDR1 ENHRY and CDR2 SYGVKD. The V gene lost 10 bases and the J gene lost 3 bases, with 19 bases spanning the gap. CDR3 length equals 14 residues. In DNA form, the CDR3 reads TGTGCCACCCCACCCAGGCTTTTCCTCTACGAGCAGTACTTC. Translating it yields CATPPRLFLYEQYF.

This clone occurred a few times. This chain uses TRBV6-6 with TRBJ1-1; D is unclear. CDR3 size: 14 residues. Trimming pared 2 bases from V and 0 bases from J, leaving 7 bases between. Germline loops: CDR1 MNHNY, CDR2 SVGAGI (reference sequence). CDR3 sequence: CASSYEGLNTEAFF. The DNA for the CDR3 is TGTGCCAGCAGTTACGAGGGCCTGAACACTGAAGCTTTCTTT.

In this sample, this clone turned up once. V usage is TRBV28 and J usage is TRBJ2-1, with a possible D match to TRBD1 (5 bases). From germline, CDR1 is MDHEN and CDR2 SYDVKM. V was clipped by 6 bases and J by 1 base, with 19 bases between them. CDR3 length: 17 amino acids. The DNA for the CDR3 is TGTGCCAGCAGAGCGTACGGTGCAGGGTCGTCCTACAATGAGCAGTTCTTC. Translated: CASRAYGAGSSYNEQFF. The entire variable domain, with the rest obtained from reference TRBV28 and TRBJ2-1, is as follows: DVKVTQSSRYLVKRTGEKVFLECVQDMDHENMFWYRQDPGLGLRLIYFSYDVKMKEKGDIPEGYSVSREKKERFSLILESASTNQTSMYLCASRAYGAGSSYNEQFFGPGTRLTVL.

V and J are TRBV29-1 and TRBJ2-3; 7 nucleotides align to TRBD2. The CDR3 is 14 amino acids. The germline V gene has CDR1 SQVTM and CDR2 ANQGSEA. After removal of 4 bases from V and 2 bases from J, the junction contained 6 bases not matched to a gene. CDR3 in amino acids: CSVGGLTFTDTQYF. As DNA, the CDR3 is TGCAGCGTTGGGGGACTAACCTTCACAGATACGCAGTATTTT.

The J gene is TRBJ1-1, the V gene TRBV6-5; TRBD1 matches 8 bases. The CDR3 length is 15 residues. CDR1 MNHEY and CDR2 SVGAGI come from the germline V gene. The V gene end was trimmed by 4 bases and the J gene end by 5 bases; junction bases not matched to a gene: 9. The CDR3 here is CASSSPTGGVTEAFF. CDR3 bases: TGTGCCAGCAGTTCCCCTACAGGGGGAGTAACTGAAGCTTTCTTT.

CDR3 coding DNA: TGTGCCAGCAGCACGACAGGGGGCGCCGTCGGGGAGCTGTTTTTT. Translated: CASSTTGGAVGELFF. The chain employs TRBV5-6 and TRBJ2-2; 10 bases align to TRBD1. Per germline, CDR1 SGHDT and CDR2 YYEEEE. J lost 7 bases, V lost 4 bases, and 7 bases had no gene match. CDR3 length equals 15 residues.

The chain recombines TRBV19 with TRBJ1-1, with 8 positions matching TRBD1. CDR1 and CDR2 (germline): LNHDA, SQIVND (reference sequence). The CDR3 sequence is 14 residues long. J gave up 1 base and V 4 bases, and 2 bases lay outside the gene matches. CDR3 nucleotides: TGTGCCAGTAGTAAAGGGACAGGGAACACTGAAGCTTTCTTT. It is translated as CASSKGTGNTEAFF.

V is TRBV6-5 and J is TRBJ2-7, with D possibly matching TRBD2 (6 bases). In germline, CDR1 is MNHEY, CDR2 SVGAGI. The length of the CDR3 is 13 residues. Trimming pared 8 bases from V and 0 bases from J, leaving 11 bases between. Here the CDR3 DNA reads TGTGCCAGCGGGGAGGTGGGCTCCTACGAGCAGTACTTC. This gives the protein CASGEVGSYEQYF.

This chain joins TRBV19 and TRBJ1-5; perhaps TRBD1 as D (6 bases). Germline assignment: CDR1 LNHDA and CDR2 SQIVND (reference sequence). CDR3 length equals 13 residues. Deletions cut 5 bases from V and 7 bases from J, with 12 bases between. The CDR3 reads CASSLGGRQPQHF. The CDR3 region has the DNA TGTGCCAGTAGTCTGGGGGGGCGGCAGCCCCAGCATTTT.